This T cell receptor beta chain was found in a study of radiation and T cells in renal cell carcinoma. Germline trimming cut 6 bases from V and 6 bases from J; bases unmatched to any gene: 6. CDR1 and CDR2 (germline): MGHDK, SYGVNS. The CDR3 runs 13 residues. On this clone: What it recognizes is unknown.

Time point of the sample: blood 4 weeks post-SBRT, at nephrectomy. Treatment indicated: 15 Gy SBRT to primary tumor, nephrectomy 4 weeks later. Nephrectomy followed 15 Gy stereotactic body radiation by 4 weeks. Only in-frame clones appear in the TCRdb table, and some are missing; sequencing was by immunoSEQ multiplex PCR. The repertoire holds 140,000 or so clones, with 65% to 90% as singletons. General study findings and limits: Top tumor clonotypes rose in blood 2 weeks post-radiation, then contracted. Baseline intratumoral clonotype presence is unknown without pretreatment biopsies.

The sequences come from blood, collected from a patient whose treatment included radiotherapy and nephrectomy. The receptor was isolated from a woman aged 45-60 years with renal cell carcinoma. The chain is built from TRBV25-1 and TRBJ2-7; 9 nucleotides align to TRBD1. CDR3 DNA: TGTGCCAGCAGACCTACAGGGGGCGGCGAGCAGTACTTC. The encoded protein is CASRPTGGGEQYF.